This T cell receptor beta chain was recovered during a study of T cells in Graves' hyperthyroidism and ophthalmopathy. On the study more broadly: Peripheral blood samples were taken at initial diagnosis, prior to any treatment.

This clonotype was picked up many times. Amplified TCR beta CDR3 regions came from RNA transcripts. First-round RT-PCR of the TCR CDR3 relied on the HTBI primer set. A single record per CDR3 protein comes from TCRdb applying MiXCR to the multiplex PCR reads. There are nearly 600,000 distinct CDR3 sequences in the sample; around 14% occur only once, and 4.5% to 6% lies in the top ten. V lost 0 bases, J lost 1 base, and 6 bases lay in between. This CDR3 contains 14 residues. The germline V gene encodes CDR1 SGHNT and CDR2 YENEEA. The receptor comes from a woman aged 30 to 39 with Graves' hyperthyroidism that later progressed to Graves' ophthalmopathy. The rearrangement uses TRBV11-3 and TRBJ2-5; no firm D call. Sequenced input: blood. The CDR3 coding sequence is TGTGCCAGCAGCTTAGATTCGGCCCAAGAGACCCAGTACTTC. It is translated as CASSLDSAQETQYF.